What follows are 25 T cell receptor beta chains derived from one specimen sequenced in a study of cytomegalovirus exposure and HLA in healthy donors. It was with 60 Vbeta and 13 Jbeta primers that the PCR ran. Measured with immunoSEQ multiplex PCR; TCRdb has only the in-frame clones, and not every one. This repertoire shows about 130,000 clones, 70% to 85% found once; its top ten account for under 1.5%. The sample consisted of PBMCs. The origin of the receptors is a female donor in good health and CMV-seronegative.

The chain has TRBV7-8 and TRBJ2-1; 10 bases match TRBD2. The V and J ends lost 5 bases and 5 bases, in that order; junction bases with no gene match: 9. Germline V gene data show CDR1 as SGHVS and CDR2 as FQNEAQ. The CDR3 has 16 amino acids. Written as DNA, the CDR3 is TGTGCCAGCAGCCCGAGAGCGGGAGGGCCTCACAATGAGCAGTTCTTC. Translating gives CASSPRAGGPHNEQFF.

This chain connects TRBV18 to TRBJ2-7; D is possibly TRBD2 (5 bases). Between the trimmed V and J ends, which lost 0 bases and 2 bases, there was a span of 8 bases. CDR1 and CDR2 from the germline V gene are KGHSH and LQKENI. The CDR3 is 14 residues long. The CDR3 DNA follows: TGTGCCAGCTCACCACCCACGGAGGCCTACGAGCAGTACTTC. It specifies CASSPPTEAYEQYF.

This clone was seen a few times. The rearrangement joins TRBV5-4 to TRBJ2-3, with 13 bases identical to TRBD2. The J segment lost 5 bases and the V segment lost 4 bases, leaving 4 bases of the junction unmatched. The CDR3 is made up of 15 amino acids. Germline V gives CDR1 SGHNT, CDR2 YYREEE (reference sequence). The CDR3 reads CASSPGTSGVDTQYF. The DNA for the CDR3 is TGTGCCAGCAGCCCCGGGACTAGCGGGGTAGATACGCAGTATTTT.

The chain uses TRBV11-2 and TRBJ2-7; tentative D call: TRBD1 (6 bases). The CDR3 is 13 amino acids. V was cut by 4 bases and J by 0 bases, with 7 bases left in between. CDR1 SGHAT and CDR2 FQNNGV come from the germline V gene. The CDR3 DNA sequence: TGTGCCAGCAGCTGGGACACCTCCTACGAGCAGTACTTC. Its protein product is CASSWDTSYEQYF.

CDR3 sequence: CASSPQQGVNYGYTF. CDR3 sequence (DNA): TGCGCCAGCAGCCCTCAACAGGGAGTTAACTATGGCTACACCTTC. The V and J genes are TRBV4-3 and TRBJ1-2; D might be TRBD1 (6 bases). CDR1 and CDR2 (germline): LGHNA, YSLEER. V was clipped by 4 bases and J by 1 base, with 13 bases between them. The CDR3 contains 15 residues.

V is TRBV30 and J is TRBJ1-1, with 7 nucleotides matching TRBD1. The CDR3 length is 14 residues. The V segment lost 3 bases and the J segment 1 base; nucleotides outside the gene matches: 5. CDR1 and CDR2 (germline): GTSNPN, SVGIG (reference sequence). This CDR3 is CAWSAGQQNTEAFF. In DNA, the CDR3 is TGTGCCTGGAGCGCGGGACAGCAGAACACTGAAGCTTTCTTT.

This clone was found a few times. The chain joins TRBV18 to TRBJ2-2; possibly TRBD1 for D (6 bases). V was clipped by 3 bases and J by 2 bases, with 10 bases between them. CDR1 is KGHSH, CDR2 LQKENI, per germline. The CDR3 consists of 15 residues. The CDR3 here is CASSPRQVNTGELFF. CDR3 coding DNA: TGTGCCAGCTCACCCAGACAGGTCAACACCGGGGAGCTGTTTTTT.

This rearrangement joins TRBV30 to TRBJ2-7; 12 bases line up with TRBD1. CDR3 size: 14 residues. J was trimmed by 8 bases and V by 3 bases; bases with no gene match: 8. Germline CDR1 and CDR2: GTSNPN and SVGIG (reference sequence). CDR3 protein: CAWRTGTGGWKQYF. The DNA for the CDR3 is TGTGCCTGGAGAACCGGGACAGGGGGCTGGAAGCAGTACTTC. Full variable domain (missing parts from reference TRBV30 and TRBJ2-7): SQTIHQWPATLVQPVGSPLSLECTVEGTSNPNLYWYRQAAGRGLQLLFYSVGIGQISSEVPQNLSASRPQDRQFILSSKKLLLSDSGFYLCAWRTGTGGWKQYFGPGTRLTVT.

This rearrangement joins TRBV7-2 to TRBJ2-5; no definite D call. With 1 base removed from V and 4 bases from J, the gap between germline ends came to 4 bases. In germline, CDR1 is SGHTA, CDR2 FQGNSA. The CDR3 spans 12 residues. CDR3 sequence: CASSLVRETQYF. As DNA, the CDR3 is TGTGCCAGCAGCTTAGTCCGAGAGACCCAGTACTTC.

The chain recombines TRBV4-3 with TRBJ1-2, with a possible D match to TRBD1 (5 bases). Germline CDR1 LGHNA, CDR2 YSLEER. Trimming removed 4 bases at V and 6 bases at J, with 15 bases between. The CDR3 spans 14 residues. This CDR3 reads CASSRTGGSNGYTF. CDR3 nucleotide sequence: TGCGCCAGCAGCCGAACCGGGGGGAGCAATGGCTACACCTTC.

Details on this clone: Other DNA variants within this sample encode the same CDR3. This chain joins TRBV2 and TRBJ1-2; TRBD1 is a possible D gene (5 bases). The length of the CDR3 is 14 residues. V shed 1 base and J shed 8 bases, with 14 bases lying between them. Germline V CDR1 and CDR2: SNHLY, FYNNEI. CDR3 sequence reads: CASSEGGQRYGYTF. The CDR3 region has the DNA TGTGCCAGCAGTGAAGGGGGCCAGAGATACGGCTACACCTTC. Variable domain in full (rest from reference TRBV2 and TRBJ1-2): EPEVTQTPSHQVTQMGQEVILRCVPISNHLYFYWYRQILGQKVEFLVSFYNNEISEKSEIFDDQFSVERPDGSNFTLKIRSTKLEDSAMYFCASSEGGQRYGYTFGSGTRLTVV.

The chain joins TRBV4-2 to TRBJ2-1; D might be TRBD2 (5 bases). V lost 0 bases and J 6 bases, leaving 9 bases between the germline ends. CDR1 is LGHNA and CDR2 is YNFKEQ in the germline V gene. This CDR3 contains 14 residues. The CDR3 here is CASSQERLPNEQFF. The DNA of the CDR3 is TGTGCCAGCAGCCAAGAAAGACTACCCAATGAGCAGTTCTTC.

V usage is TRBV28 and J usage is TRBJ2-6; no clear D. V was trimmed by 7 bases and J by 0 bases, leaving 4 bases between them. Looked up from germline, CDR1 is MDHEN and CDR2 is SYDVKM. The CDR3 spans 13 residues. The CDR3 is CASTLSGANVLTF. The DNA for the CDR3 is TGTGCCAGCACCCTCTCTGGGGCCAACGTCCTGACTTTC.

This chain uses TRBV5-1 with TRBJ2-5, with 7 bases aligning to TRBD1. The V gene's germline CDR1 is SGHRS and CDR2 YFSETQ. This CDR3 comprises 14 residues. Trimming removed 5 bases from V and 5 bases from J; junction bases left unmatched: 9. The CDR3 here is CASRIDRATETQYF. The CDR3 coding sequence is TGCGCCAGCAGAATTGACAGGGCTACGGAGACCCAGTACTTC.

This clone was detected once. This rearrangement joins TRBV7-2 to TRBJ2-5; D is undetermined. V gave up 5 bases and J gave up 1 base, with 14 bases separating them. The CDR3 runs 15 residues. The germline CDR1 and CDR2 sequences are SGHTA and FQGNSA. CDR3 protein: CASSPQVSVQETQYF. CDR3 DNA: TGTGCCAGCAGCCCTCAGGTTTCGGTCCAAGAGACCCAGTACTTC.

V is TRBV15 and J is TRBJ2-1, with TRBD2 matching over 11 bases. The germline CDR1 and CDR2 sequences are LNHNV and YYDKDF (reference sequence). V lost 10 bases, J lost 0 bases, and 8 bases stayed unmatched. This CDR3 region has 16 residues. CDR3 nucleotide sequence: TGTGCCAGCACACTAGCGGGGGTCCCCTCCTACAATGAGCAGTTCTTC. Protein sequence: CASTLAGVPSYNEQFF.

The chain links TRBV7-9 to TRBJ1-2, with 9 bases that match TRBD1. J gave up 8 bases and V 2 bases, and 6 bases lay outside the gene matches. Germline V gene lookup returns CDR1 SEHNR and CDR2 FQNEAQ (reference sequence). This CDR3 is 14 amino acids long. The CDR3 DNA reads TGTGCCAGCAGCTTAATGACAGGGGGAGGCGGCTACACCTTC. Its protein product is CASSLMTGGGGYTF.

This clone was detected a few times. Written as DNA, the CDR3 is TGTGCCAGCAGCTCCTGGACAGGAGACTATGGCTACACCTTC. Protein sequence: CASSSWTGDYGYTF. The J gene is TRBJ1-2, the V gene TRBV7-9; 7 nucleotides align to TRBD1. This CDR3 spans 14 amino acids. Germline V CDR1 and CDR2: SEHNR, FQNEAQ (reference sequence). V lost 4 bases and J lost 3; bases outside the gene matches: 5.

The chain is built from TRBV5-1 and TRBJ1-4; a possible D gene is TRBD1 (6 bases). Germline CDR1 and CDR2: SGHRS and YFSETQ. Trimming left V 0 bases short and J 0 bases short, with 9 bases between. The CDR3 extends over 16 amino acids. This CDR3 reads CASSLETGATNEKLFF. CDR3 DNA: TGCGCCAGCAGCTTGGAGACAGGAGCAACTAATGAAAAACTGTTTTTT.

V usage is TRBV6-5 and J usage is TRBJ2-7; TRBD1 is a possible D gene (5 bases). There are 15 residues in the CDR3. Trimming removed 0 bases at V and 3 bases at J, with 12 bases between. In germline, CDR1 is MNHEY, CDR2 SVGAGI. Written as DNA, the CDR3 is TGTGCCAGCAGTTACTCTGGGGCGTTCAGCTACGAGCAGTACTTC. Amino acids: CASSYSGAFSYEQYF.

V gene TRBV2 combines with J gene TRBJ2-7; D perhaps matches TRBD1 (6 bases). V dropped 4 bases and J dropped 4 bases, with 14 bases sitting between them. Germline loops: CDR1 SNHLY, CDR2 FYNNEI. The CDR3 has 14 residues. Written as DNA, the CDR3 is TGTGCCAGCAGTGTCCGGGACACCGGGTACGAGCAGTACTTC. Its protein is CASSVRDTGYEQYF.

The rearrangement uses TRBV7-2 and TRBJ1-2; perhaps TRBD1 as D (6 bases). This CDR3 spans 16 amino acids. V gave up 2 bases and J gave up 8 bases, with 21 bases separating them. Germline CDR1 and CDR2: SGHTA and FQGNSA. CDR3 residues: CASSLRTGQIYIGYTF. The CDR3 nucleotides are TGTGCCAGCAGCTTAAGAACAGGGCAAATATATATAGGCTACACCTTC.

The chain is built from TRBV6-6 and TRBJ1-1; TRBD1 is a possible D gene (5 bases). CDR3 size: 14 residues. CDR1 and CDR2 from the germline V gene are MNHNY and SVGAGI (reference sequence). V shed 6 bases and J shed 0 bases, with 11 bases lying between them. The chain's CDR3 is CASSRDLMNTEAFF. The CDR3 nucleotides are TGTGCCAGCAGCAGGGATCTAATGAACACTGAAGCTTTCTTT.

This clone was seen only once. The chain links TRBV18 to TRBJ1-2, with a weak D call TRBD1 (6 bases). The germline V and J ends were trimmed by 6 bases and 6 bases, with 11 bases remaining between them. This CDR3 is built from 12 residues. In germline, CDR1 is KGHSH, CDR2 LQKENI. The CDR3 loop is CASSSDRDGYTF. CDR3 in DNA: TGTGCCAGCTCTTCGGACAGAGATGGCTACACCTTC.

V is TRBV2 and J is TRBJ1-4, with D possibly TRBD1 on 5 matching bases. Deletions cut 2 bases from V and 10 bases from J, with 11 bases between. The CDR3 is 13 residues long. The germline V gene has CDR1 SNHLY and CDR2 FYNNEI. The CDR3 DNA is TGTGCCAGCAGTGAATCGTCCGGGGGAAAACTGTTTTTT. Translated, it gives CASSESSGGKLFF.